The 17 T cell receptor beta chains below were found in one sample sequenced in a study of T cells expressing NK-cell markers. Reprocessing the 5' RACE reads, TCRdb reports a single entry for every CDR3 protein and omits DNA. Recorded for this sample: 8,000 or so distinct CDR3 sequences. Specimen: blood T cells: a sorted CD56 or NKG2C T cell subset, CD4+ or CD8+ T cells, or bulk PBMC T cells (not recorded which). The receptors were sampled from a man aged 18-69 years in good health.

The chain has TRBV21-1 and TRBJ2-7. TRBV21-1 represents a pseudogene. The CDR3 consists of 12 residues. This chain's CDR3 is CASSKPFYEQYF.

J is TRBJ1-1 and V is TRBV20-1; TCRdb designates TRBD1, a call that cannot be tested without DNA. Germline V gives CDR1 DFQATT, CDR2 SNEGSKA (reference sequence). The CDR3 runs to 13 residues. CDR3 sequence: CSASTGSGFEAFF.

This clonotype ranks as medium-sized (0.01 to 0.1%) in terms of frequency. This chain links TRBV6-4 with TRBJ2-1; the TCRdb D gene call, TRBD2, has no DNA to confirm it. CDR1 is MRHNA and CDR2 is SNTAGT in the germline V gene. This CDR3 is 15 amino acids long. The CDR3 loop reads CASSDSSGGANEQFF.

The chain recombines TRBV6-1 with TRBJ2-2; without DNA, the TCRdb call of TRBD2 cannot be checked. This CDR3 contains 15 residues. Germline CDR1 and CDR2: MNHNS and SASEGT. Here the CDR3 reads CASSRTSGDTGELFF.

The chain couples TRBV6-1 to TRBJ2-1. This CDR3 region has 13 residues. CDR1 is MNHNS, CDR2 SASEGT, per germline. This chain's CDR3 is CASSETESATWFF.

V gene TRBV2 combines with J gene TRBJ1-6; TCRdb outputs TRBD1, but without DNA this stays unchecked. Germline V gene sequence: CDR1 SNHLY, CDR2 FYNNEI. There are 14 residues in the CDR3. This chain's CDR3 is CASSVDREVSPLHF.

The gene calls are TRBV12-2 and TRBJ1-1; TCRdb calls TRBD1, which cannot be checked without DNA. TRBV12-2 is a pseudogene segment. The CDR3 is made up of 16 amino acids. The CDR3 sequence: CASRCYQGVLNTEAFF.

The gene calls are TRBV4-2 and TRBJ2-3; TCRdb's D call of TRBD2 is untestable without DNA. The germline CDR1 and CDR2 sequences are LGHNA and YNFKEQ. This CDR3 comprises 15 residues. CDR3 loop: CASSPAGGAADTQYF.

The chain links TRBV7-3 to TRBJ2-3; checking the TCRdb D call of TRBD2 is not possible without DNA. This CDR3 spans 15 amino acids. The V gene's germline CDR1 is SGHTA and CDR2 FQGTGA. The CDR3 reads CASSLQRGSTDTQYF.

This chain uses TRBV7-2 with TRBJ1-4; absent DNA, TCRdb's TRBD1 call cannot be checked. Germline assignment: CDR1 SGHTA and CDR2 FQGNSA. This CDR3 spans 15 amino acids. CDR3 loop: CASSDRNTGYEKLFF.

The chain carries TRBV7-9 and TRBJ2-1; the D call of TRBD1 rests on TCRdb alone, since no DNA is present to check it. The V gene's germline CDR1 is SEHNR and CDR2 FQNEAQ (reference sequence). This CDR3 is built from 15 residues. CDR3 loop: CASSLTAGRNNEQFF.

The chain joins TRBV5-1 to TRBJ1-6; the D call from TCRdb, TRBD1, cannot be confirmed without DNA. Germline lookup yields CDR1 SGHRS and CDR2 YFSETQ. This CDR3 is 15 amino acids long. CDR3 sequence reads: CASYDDRAADSPLHF.

The chain recombines TRBV27 with TRBJ1-5; absent DNA, TCRdb's TRBD1 call cannot be checked. CDR3 size: 14 residues. CDR1 and CDR2 (germline): MNHEY, SMNVEV (reference sequence). CDR3 loop: CASKADRAQSTQHF.

CDR3 amino acids: CASSLLAGGGTDTQYF. The rearrangement links TRBV19 to TRBJ2-3; absent DNA, TCRdb's TRBD2 call cannot be checked. The CDR3 contains 16 residues. Germline V gives CDR1 LNHDA, CDR2 SQIVND (reference sequence).

The chain uses TRBV4-1 and TRBJ2-1; TCRdb calls TRBD2, which cannot be checked without DNA. CDR3 length equals 15 residues. Germline V gene lookup returns CDR1 MGHRA and CDR2 YSYEKL. This CDR3 is CASSQAEGSYNEQFF.

The chain uses TRBV6-1 and TRBJ2-6; checking the TCRdb D call of TRBD1 is not possible without DNA. This CDR3 has 13 residues. Germline V gene lookup returns CDR1 MNHNS and CDR2 SASEGT. CDR3 in amino acids: CASSPRRANVLTF.

The rearrangement links TRBV15 to TRBJ1-2. The length of the CDR3 is 15 residues. Germline values: CDR1 LNHNV, CDR2 YYDKDF (reference sequence). This CDR3 reads CATSRDLEGRAGYTF. Full variable domain (missing parts from reference TRBV15 and TRBJ1-2): DAMVIQNPRYQVTQFGKPVTLSCSQTLNHNVMYWYQQKSSQAPKLLFHYYDKDFNNEADTPDNFQSRRPNTSFCFLDIRSPGLGDTAMYLCATSRDLEGRAGYTFGSGTRLTVV.